This T cell receptor beta chain was obtained from a study of regulatory T cells in long-lasting Graves disease. Study details: Antithyroid drugs had been taken under 3 months by newly diagnosed Graves' patients.

Time point reported: newly diagnosed GD, antithyroid drugs for less than 3 months. Extracted PBMC RNA gave rise to the TCR library. General observations from the study: For persistent Graves' patients, TCR diversity was lower than for newly diagnosed ones.

Libraries of TCR beta came from iRepertoire HTBI primers plus Arm-PCR of CDR3 regions. TCRdb re-called the multiplex PCR reads with MiXCR, one entry per CDR3 protein. The sample carries hundreds of thousands of distinct CDR3 sequences, roughly 15% recorded once. As regards this clonotype: Its matching antigen is unknown.

Germline-derived CDR1 and CDR2 are SGDLS and YYNGEE. This CDR3 comprises 17 residues. The V end lost 0 bases, the J end lost 1 base, and 14 bases lay between the germline ends. These same data were also listed under a study on T cells in Graves' hyperthyroidism and ophthalmopathy. From that paper: Patients aged 18 to 65 with hyperthyroidism were newly diagnosed, with duration under 2 months. First-round RT-PCR targeting the TCR CDR3 was performed with the HTBI primer set.

The sequences come from peripheral blood mononuclear cells (PBMCs), collected at new diagnosis, from a patient treated with antithyroid drugs. The chain couples TRBV9 to TRBJ2-1; D call uncertain. The TCR was taken from a woman aged 30 to 39 with Graves disease. CDR3 sequence (DNA): TGTGCCAGCAGCGTAGTCAGCCAGCCTTATTCCTACAATGAGCAGTTCTTC. Translation: CASSVVSQPYSYNEQFF.